The 19 T cell receptor beta chains reported below all come from one sample, sequenced in a study of T cell repertoires in cytomegalovirus infection. TCRdb itself ran the reads through MiXCR, one entry per CDR3 protein. This table holds 680,000 or so distinct CDR3 sequences, approximately 34% found once. The source material was PBMCs. The receptors shown here come from a human donor in good health (CMV status not recorded). Some clones in this sample may be carry-over from other donors' samples.

The V call is TRBV19, the J call TRBJ2-3; 7 positions agree with TRBD2. Germline loops: CDR1 LNHDA, CDR2 SQIVND (reference sequence). This CDR3 contains 14 residues. J lost 3 bases, V lost 7 bases, and 7 bases had no gene match. The CDR3 region has the DNA TGTGCCAGTACGGTGGGGGGGTCGACAGATACGCAGTATTTT. Amino acid sequence: CASTVGGSTDTQYF. The complete variable domain, with remaining parts taken from reference TRBV19 and TRBJ2-3, reads DGGITQSPKYLFRKEGQNVTLSCEQNLNHDAMYWYRQDPGQGLRLIYYSQIVNDFQKGDIAEGYSVSREKKESFPLTVTSAQKNPTAFYLCASTVGGSTDTQYFGPGTRLTVL.

The chain joins TRBV28 to TRBJ1-1; a possible D gene is TRBD1 (5 bases). Germline V CDR1 and CDR2: MDHEN, SYDVKM. Trimming cost V 2 bases and J 0 bases, with 16 bases left between them. CDR3 size: 17 residues. CDR3 protein: CASSLEPGASMNTEAFF. DNA for the CDR3: TGTGCCAGCAGTTTAGAGCCTGGGGCAAGTATGAACACTGAAGCTTTCTTT.

This clonotype was seen only once. Relative to the germline gene, one junction end is altered; a read error may explain this. J is TRBJ2-5 and V is TRBV10-3; a weak D match, TRBD2 (6 bases). This CDR3 has 13 residues. Germline V gene sequence: CDR1 ENHRY, CDR2 SYGVKD. The CDR3 DNA reads as TGTGCGATCAGTGAGCGAGGGAGGGAGACCCAGTACTTC. Its protein is CAISERGRETQYF.

Only a few counts were recorded for this clonotype. The rearrangement uses TRBV11-2 and TRBJ2-7, with 7 bases that match TRBD2. Germline trimming cut 1 base from V and 3 bases from J; bases unmatched to any gene: 12. Per the germline V gene, CDR1 is SGHAT and CDR2 is FQNNGV. CDR3 length: 17 amino acids. The DNA of the CDR3 is TGTGCCAGCAGCTTAGCCATAAGCGGGGTCTTTTACTACGAGCAGTACTTC. Amino acids: CASSLAISGVFYYEQYF.

This sequence joins TRBV7-9 and TRBJ2-1; D unresolved. Germline CDR1 SEHNR, CDR2 FQNEAQ (reference sequence). Between the trimmed V and J ends, which lost 5 bases and 8 bases, there was a span of 10 bases. This CDR3 contains 12 residues. CDR3 sequence reads: CASSAHDDEQFF. CDR3 DNA sequence: TGTGCCAGCAGCGCACATGACGATGAGCAGTTCTTC.

Points on this clonotype: Sequence at one end of the junction differs from germline and may be a read error. The chain recombines TRBV12-3 or TRBV12-4 with TRBJ1-1; 8 bases map to TRBD1. CDR3 length: 15 amino acids. CDR3 in amino acids: CASSGDRKAETEDFF. In nucleotides, the CDR3 is TGTGCCAGCAGTGGGGACAGGAAAGCTGAAACTGAAGATTTCTTT.

V usage is TRBV11-3 and J usage is TRBJ2-1, with D hard to call. Per the germline V gene, CDR1 is SGHNT and CDR2 is YENEEA. V was pared by 5 bases and J by 1 base, with 15 bases between. CDR3 length: 16 residues. CDR3 sequence reads: CASSLTTGPSYNEQFF. The CDR3 bases are TGTGCCAGCAGCCTTACTACGGGTCCTTCCTACAATGAGCAGTTCTTC. Using reference TRBV11-3 and TRBJ2-1 for the parts outside the CDR3, the full variable domain is EAGVVQSPRYKIIEKKQPVAFWCNPISGHNTLYWYLQNLGQGPELLIRYENEEAVDDSQLPKDRFSAERLKGVDSTLKIQPAELGDSAVYLCASSLTTGPSYNEQFFGPGTRLTVL.

This clonotype was seen ten or more times. The genes are TRBV20-1 and TRBJ2-5; 8 nucleotides agree with TRBD2. After removal of 0 bases from V and 5 bases from J, the junction contained 8 bases not matched to a gene. Germline loops: CDR1 DFQATT, CDR2 SNEGSKA (reference sequence). The CDR3 is 15 residues long. This chain's CDR3 is CSARDPSSGGETQYF. CDR3 DNA sequence: TGCAGTGCTAGAGATCCCTCTTCGGGAGGGGAGACCCAGTACTTC.

A few counts support this clonotype. The chain joins TRBV28 to TRBJ1-1; the D is unclear. Germline lookup yields CDR1 MDHEN and CDR2 SYDVKM. V gave up 5 bases and J gave up 6 bases, with 7 bases separating them. This CDR3 region has 11 residues. The CDR3 bases are TGTGCCAGCAGTCGGGTAGCTGAAGCTTTCTTT. Its translation: CASSRVAEAFF.

The rearrangement joins TRBV2 to TRBJ1-1; maybe TRBD1 (6 bases). The CDR3 runs 14 residues. From germline, CDR1 is SNHLY and CDR2 FYNNEI. V was pared by 7 bases and J by 0 bases, with 12 bases between. CDR3 in DNA: TGTGCCAGCATCGCAGGGGAAATGAACACTGAAGCTTTCTTT. Protein sequence: CASIAGEMNTEAFF.

CDR3 DNA: TGTGCCAGCAGTGCCAGAAGAATTTCCTACGAGCAGTACTTC. Its protein is CASSARRISYEQYF. The rearrangement joins TRBV12-3 or TRBV12-4 to TRBJ2-7; D remains ambiguous. The CDR3 length is 14 residues. Trimming removed 5 bases from V and 1 base from J, with 12 bases in between.

This clonotype was recorded a few times. The chain recombines TRBV7-3 with TRBJ2-2; 9 nucleotides line up with TRBD1. Germline-derived CDR1 and CDR2 are SGHTA and FQGTGA. Losses at the gene ends were 5 bases for V and 2 bases for J; bases not matched to a gene: 6. This CDR3 has 16 amino acids. DNA of the CDR3: TGTGCCAGCAGCGAAACAGGGGGCTTAAACACCGGGGAGCTGTTTTTT. Translated: CASSETGGLNTGELFF.

About this clonotype itself: This may be a read error: a much more frequent sequence differs by one nucleotide. The chain is built from TRBV12-3 or TRBV12-4 and TRBJ2-1; no firm D call. The CDR3 is made up of 12 amino acids. V was trimmed by 6 bases and J by 2 bases, leaving 5 bases between them. The CDR3 is CASSATYNEQFF. CDR3 nucleotide sequence: TGTGCCAGCAGCGCCACCTACAATGAGCAGTTCTTC.

In its sample, this clonotype was seen once. This rearrangement joins TRBV5-4 to TRBJ2-7; D is unresolved. In germline, CDR1 is SGHNT, CDR2 YYREEE (reference sequence). This CDR3 contains 15 residues. V lost 4 bases and J lost 6, with 20 bases in between. CDR3 sequence: CASSPGAIDRREQYF. As DNA, the CDR3 is TGTGCCAGCAGCCCCGGCGCGATTGATCGGCGCGAGCAGTACTTC.

This clonotype turned up a few times. One end of the junction varies from germline; a read error may be responsible. This chain uses TRBV6-1 with TRBJ2-5; TRBD1 agrees at 12 bases. Germline V gene data show CDR1 as MNHNS and CDR2 as SASEGT. The CDR3 spans 16 residues. The CDR3 here is CASSVGTGGLGGPLNF. DNA of the CDR3: TGTGCCAGCAGCGTAGGGACAGGGGGCTTAGGAGGCCCATTAAACTTC.

This clonotype was seen more than once but under ten times. The rearrangement uses TRBV7-6 and TRBJ2-6; 11 nucleotides align to TRBD1. With 8 bases clipped from V and 1 base from J, the junction kept 10 bases outside the gene matches. CDR1 and CDR2 (germline): SGHVS, FNYEAQ. The CDR3 is 18 amino acids. CDR3 residues: CASAYGGTGGSGANVLTF. DNA for the CDR3: TGTGCCAGCGCCTATGGGGGGACAGGGGGATCTGGGGCCAACGTCCTGACTTTC.

This clonotype was recorded at least ten times. CDR3 amino acids: CASSLSAGGGTEAFF. The CDR3 nucleotides read TGTGCCAGCAGCTTATCTGCAGGGGGCGGCACTGAAGCTTTCTTT. The chain joins TRBV7-8 to TRBJ1-1; 8 positions agree with TRBD1. V lost 2 bases to trimming and J lost 4 bases; unmatched junction nucleotides: 6. Germline V CDR1 and CDR2: SGHVS, FQNEAQ. CDR3 length equals 15 residues.

This clonotype was recorded many times. The J gene is TRBJ2-3, the V gene TRBV7-2; D is possibly TRBD1 or TRBD2 (5 bases each). The germline V gene encodes CDR1 SGHTA and CDR2 FQGNSA. V was shortened by 5 bases and J by 0 bases, with 21 bases between the two germline ends. There are 18 residues in the CDR3. The CDR3 DNA follows: TGTGCCAGCAGCCGGCGGGCTGTGGGGGAGTACAGCACAGATACGCAGTATTTT. It is translated as CASSRRAVGEYSTDTQYF.

This rearrangement joins TRBV6-1 to TRBJ1-2; D is undetermined. Germline values: CDR1 MNHNS, CDR2 SASEGT. The CDR3 totals 15 residues. V gave up 5 bases and J gave up 2 bases, with 15 bases separating them. The CDR3 DNA follows: TGTGCCAGCAGTATCACGCACCGGGTGAACTATGGCTACACCTTC. This encodes CASSITHRVNYGYTF.